A single sample is the source of the 2 T cell receptor beta chains below, sequenced in a study of cytomegalovirus exposure and HLA in healthy donors. 13 Jbeta primers and 60 Vbeta primers were used for the PCR. Here immunoSEQ multiplex PCR was the method, and the copy in TCRdb shows in-frame clones only, minus some. The table counts approximately 130,000 clones; roughly 2% lies in the top ten. What was sequenced was PBMCs. The receptors were sampled from a woman in her fifties or sixties in good health and CMV-seronegative.

V is TRBV5-6 and J is TRBJ1-2; 7 bases align to TRBD1. Germline trimming cut 1 base from V and 4 bases from J; bases unmatched to any gene: 1. There are 13 residues in the CDR3. From germline, CDR1 is SGHDT and CDR2 YYEEEE. CDR3 DNA sequence: TGTGCCAGCAGCTTGAAGGGGGCCTATGGCTACACCTTC. This encodes CASSLKGAYGYTF.

V is TRBV11-3 and J is TRBJ2-5, with D perhaps matching TRBD2 (6 bases). The CDR3 consists of 13 residues. V was clipped by 3 bases and J by 7 bases, with 12 bases between them. Germline values: CDR1 SGHNT, CDR2 YENEEA. CDR3 nucleotide sequence: TGTGCCAGCAGCTTCCGGATGGGGGGGACCCAGTACTTC. It yields the protein CASSFRMGGTQYF.